What follows is one T cell receptor beta chain and its context. Its antigen is currently unknown. Looked up from germline, CDR1 is SGHAT and CDR2 is FQNNGV. The CDR3 consists of 13 residues. The V end lost 5 bases, the J end lost 4 bases, and 8 bases lay between the germline ends. Making TCR cDNA involved 5'RACE template switching, which added UMIs and a universal primer site. One entry per CDR3 protein, called by TCRdb with MiXCR from the 5' RACE reads. The data show approximately 300,000 distinct CDR3 sequences, around 7% seen once. This sample was taken from a study of T cells after yellow fever vaccination. Whole-study results and caveats: The CD4 compartment and the CD8 compartment contained a small share of clonotypes in common. The secondary response was weaker, and its peak arrived faster, on day 5 versus 15.

The chain links TRBV11-2 to TRBJ2-2; D unresolved. The clonotype originates from a man between 18 and 29 years old who received the YFV17D yellow fever vaccine. The specimen was PBMCs, collected roughly 47 days after the first yellow fever vaccination. CDR3 DNA: TGTGCCAGCAGCGCTATCCCCACCGGGGAGCTGTTTTTT. Translation gives CASSAIPTGELFF.